The 32 T cell receptor beta chains reported below all come from one sample, sequenced in a study of blood T cell repertoires in COVID-19. Method: immunoSEQ multiplex PCR; TCRdb's copy keeps in-frame clones and lacks some. Here the sample spans a few hundred thousand clones, about 82% being singletons. The sample taken for sequencing was peripheral blood. These TCRs come from a man older than 75 with acute or convalescent COVID-19.

This chain uses TRBV5-4 with TRBJ2-5; perhaps TRBD1 as D (6 bases). CDR1 is SGHNT, CDR2 YYREEE, per germline (reference sequence). V was shortened by 4 bases and J by 0 bases, with 16 bases between the two germline ends. There are 16 residues in the CDR3. This chain's CDR3 is CASSPSLGQHQETQYF. CDR3 coding DNA: TGTGCCAGCAGCCCCTCCCTCGGACAGCACCAAGAGACCCAGTACTTC.

This chain connects TRBV5-4 to TRBJ2-5; D may be TRBD1 (6 bases). V was shortened by 0 bases and J by 2 bases, with 8 bases between the two germline ends. Germline V gene lookup returns CDR1 SGHNT and CDR2 YYREEE (reference sequence). This CDR3 comprises 14 residues. CDR3 bases: TGTGCCAGCAGCTTGGGGGGACAACAAGAGACCCAGTACTTC. Protein: CASSLGGQQETQYF.

The chain has TRBV5-1 and TRBJ1-3; TRBD1 might be the D (5 bases). V lost 4 bases and J lost 4, with 15 bases in between. This CDR3 region has 15 residues. Germline V gene lookup returns CDR1 SGHRS and CDR2 YFSETQ. In DNA, the CDR3 is TGCGCCAGCAGCGACGGGGGAACAGGAGGAAACACCATATATTTT. Its translation is CASSDGGTGGNTIYF.

Here the CDR3 reads CATKVGPTGGAEAFF. CDR3 bases: TGTGCCACCAAGGTCGGGCCCACGGGGGGGGCTGAAGCTTTCTTT. This rearrangement joins TRBV7-3 to TRBJ1-1; TRBD1 is a possible D gene (5 bases). CDR3 length equals 15 residues. With 10 bases removed from V and 6 bases from J, the gap between germline ends came to 24 bases. CDR1 and CDR2 from the germline V gene are SGHTA and FQGTGA.

This clone was seen only once. The chain links TRBV19 to TRBJ2-7; D perhaps matches TRBD2 (6 bases). The V end was cut by 5 bases, the J end by 3 bases, with 20 bases between. The CDR3 is 16 residues long. Germline CDR1 LNHDA, CDR2 SQIVND (reference sequence). The CDR3 sequence: CASSHLGGDSYYEQYF. The CDR3 region has the DNA TGTGCCAGTAGTCACCTGGGCGGGGACTCCTACTACGAGCAGTACTTC.

The chain couples TRBV11-2 to TRBJ2-7, with no clear D. This CDR3 has 12 residues. The V end was cut by 5 bases, the J end by 4 bases, with 9 bases between. From germline, CDR1 is SGHAT and CDR2 FQNNGV. CDR3 protein: CASSHGVYEQYF. For the CDR3, the DNA is TGTGCCAGCAGCCACGGTGTGTACGAGCAGTACTTC. Drawing the rest from reference TRBV11-2 and TRBJ2-7, the complete variable domain is EAGVAQSPRYKIIEKRQSVAFWCNPISGHATLYWYQQILGQGPKLLIQFQNNGVVDDSQLPKDRFSAERLKGVDSTLKIQPAKLEDSAVYLCASSHGVYEQYFGPGTRLTVT.

The chain employs TRBV6-2 or TRBV6-3 and TRBJ2-1; 7 bases line up with TRBD2. CDR1 and CDR2 from the germline V gene are MNHEY and SVGEGT. The length of the CDR3 is 15 residues. Germline trimming cut 5 bases from V and 9 bases from J; bases unmatched to any gene: 13. CDR3: CASSPRAGRVSEQFF. CDR3 sequence (DNA): TGTGCCAGCAGTCCGAGAGCGGGGAGAGTAAGTGAGCAGTTCTTC.

The V gene is TRBV25-1, the J gene TRBJ1-5; 9 bases map to TRBD1. The J segment lost 4 bases and the V segment lost 7 bases, leaving 2 bases of the junction unmatched. This CDR3 is built from 13 residues. Germline CDR1 and CDR2: MGHDK and SYGVNS. The CDR3, as DNA: TGTGCCAGCAAGGGACAGGGAAATCAGCCCCAGCATTTT. It yields the protein CASKGQGNQPQHF. Together with reference TRBV25-1 and TRBJ1-5, the CDR3 gives the full variable domain: EADIYQTPRYLVIGTGKKITLECSQTMGHDKMYWYQQDPGMELHLIHYSYGVNSTEKGDLSSESTVSRIRTEHFPLTLESARPSHTSQYLCASKGQGNQPQHFGDGTRLSIL.

V is TRBV18 and J is TRBJ1-2; D possibly corresponds to TRBD1 (5 bases). The CDR3 is 14 amino acids. The germline CDR1 and CDR2 sequences are KGHSH and LQKENI. Trimming took 2 bases from V and 6 from J, leaving 13 bases between them. The CDR3 DNA is TGTGCCAGCTCACCATCAAGGGGCTGGAATGGCTACACCTTC. Encoded protein: CASSPSRGWNGYTF.

The chain employs TRBV27 and TRBJ2-1; 14 nucleotides match TRBD2. There are 16 residues in the CDR3. Germline values: CDR1 MNHEY, CDR2 SMNVEV (reference sequence). The V gene end was trimmed by 5 bases and the J gene end by 6 bases; junction bases not matched to a gene: 6. CDR3 residues: CASSPPGLAGVNEQFF. The CDR3 DNA reads TGTGCCAGCAGTCCCCCGGGACTAGCGGGAGTCAATGAGCAGTTCTTC.

This chain links TRBV28 with TRBJ2-2; D is unclear. V was shortened by 7 bases and J by 7 bases, with 16 bases between the two germline ends. CDR1 is MDHEN and CDR2 is SYDVKM in the germline V gene. This CDR3 is built from 14 residues. CDR3: CASTALRSFGELFF. The CDR3 DNA follows: TGTGCCAGCACCGCATTGAGGAGTTTCGGGGAGCTGTTTTTT.

Notes on this clone: The junction departs from the called germline gene at one end, perhaps through a read error. The chain has TRBV9 and TRBJ2-1; maybe TRBD1 (6 bases). Germline lookup yields CDR1 SGDLS and CDR2 YYNGEE. The CDR3 runs to 13 residues. In DNA, the CDR3 is TGTGCCAGCAGCGTAGAAAATTCAGGGGAAGAGATCTTC. It is translated as CASSVENSGEEIF.

In DNA form, the CDR3 reads TGTGCCAGCAGCCAAGCGGCTAGCGGGGTAGGCACAGATACGCAGTATTTT. This codes for CASSQAASGVGTDTQYF. V and J are TRBV3-1 (or the pseudogene TRBV3-2) and TRBJ2-3, with 9 bases identical to TRBD2. This CDR3 comprises 17 residues. V shed 1 base and J 1 base; nucleotides not matched to a gene: 6. The germline V gene encodes CDR1 LGHDT and CDR2 YNNKEL (reference sequence).

This sequence joins TRBV11-2 and TRBJ1-5; D possibly corresponds to TRBD1 (5 bases). V was trimmed by 8 bases and J by 7 bases, leaving 15 bases between them. The CDR3 extends over 13 amino acids. Germline V lookup: CDR1 SGHAT, CDR2 FQNNGV. This CDR3 is CASAREGGQPQHF. Written as DNA, the CDR3 is TGTGCCAGCGCCAGGGAAGGAGGGCAGCCCCAGCATTTT.

This clone was seen once. Other DNA sequences in the sample encode the same CDR3. The chain carries TRBV5-1 and TRBJ1-1, with 7 bases lining up with TRBD1. The CDR3 length is 15 residues. V dropped 0 bases and J dropped 2; count of bases not matched to a gene: 4. Germline CDR1 is SGHRS and CDR2 is YFSETQ. This chain's CDR3 is CASSLAGTANTEAFF. CDR3 DNA: TGCGCCAGCAGCTTGGCCGGGACAGCAAACACTGAAGCTTTCTTT. Supplemented by reference TRBV5-1 and TRBJ1-1, the full variable domain reads KAGVTQTPRYLIKTRGQQVTLSCSPISGHRSVSWYQQTPGQGLQFLFEYFSETQRNKGNFPGRFSGRQFSNSRSEMNVSTLELGDSALYLCASSLAGTANTEAFFGQGTRLTVV.

The sample holds one count of this clone. The chain carries TRBV20-1 and TRBJ1-4; the D is unclear. V lost 4 bases and J 8 bases, leaving 14 bases between the germline ends. Germline V lookup: CDR1 DFQATT, CDR2 SNEGSKA (reference sequence). This CDR3 contains 13 residues. The CDR3 region has the DNA TGCAGTGCTACTGAACAGCAAGAAGAAAAACTGTTTTTT. The encoded protein is CSATEQQEEKLFF.

The chain employs TRBV28 and TRBJ2-6, with TRBD1 matching 7 bases. The CDR3 contains 16 residues. Germline loops: CDR1 MDHEN, CDR2 SYDVKM. V shed 3 bases and J 4 bases; nucleotides not matched to a gene: 6. For the CDR3, the DNA is TGTGCCAGCAGTTTGGGGACAGCTGCCGGGGCCAACGTCCTGACTTTC. Encoded protein: CASSLGTAAGANVLTF.

This rearrangement joins TRBV5-1 to TRBJ2-7, with D hard to call. The CDR3 consists of 13 residues. The V end was cut by 0 bases, the J end by 7 bases, with 11 bases between. Germline assignment: CDR1 SGHRS and CDR2 YFSETQ. CDR3 protein: CASSLAAGREQYF. The CDR3 DNA follows: TGCGCCAGCAGCTTGGCCGCAGGTAGGGAGCAGTACTTC.

The rearrangement links TRBV4-2 to TRBJ2-7; 10 bases are shared with TRBD1. The ends lost 4 bases at V and 2 bases at J; junction bases unmatched: 8. Germline V lookup: CDR1 LGHNA, CDR2 YNFKEQ. The CDR3 sequence is 16 residues long. The CDR3 DNA reads TGTGCCAGCAGCCGAGGGGGGGGGACAGGGGCCTACGAGCAGTACTTC. It is translated as CASSRGGGTGAYEQYF.

This clone appeared a few times. The V and J genes are TRBV2 and TRBJ2-1; no firm D call. Per the germline V gene, CDR1 is SNHLY and CDR2 is FYNNEI. CDR3 length: 13 amino acids. The V gene lost 3 bases and the J gene lost 8 bases, with 11 bases spanning the gap. The CDR3, as DNA: TGTGCCAGCAGTGAGCCACTCAGGTATGAGCAGTTCTTC. Its protein is CASSEPLRYEQFF.

The chain links TRBV6-5 to TRBJ2-2, with D possibly matching TRBD2 (5 bases). Germline loops: CDR1 MNHEY, CDR2 SVGAGI. The CDR3 consists of 16 residues. The V and J ends lost 0 bases and 5 bases respectively, with 13 bases between them. The CDR3 DNA reads TGTGCCAGCAGTTACTCCGGGATATCGGGTACCGGGGAGCTGTTTTTT. Protein sequence: CASSYSGISGTGELFF.

The CDR3 spells CAISASNGGDTEAFF. In nucleotides, the CDR3 is TGTGCCATCAGTGCGTCCAACGGAGGGGACACTGAAGCTTTCTTT. This chain uses TRBV10-3 with TRBJ1-1, with TRBD1 as a possible D gene (5 bases). The CDR3 spans 15 residues. Deletions cut 4 bases from V and 3 bases from J, with 15 bases between. Germline values: CDR1 ENHRY, CDR2 SYGVKD.

This chain uses TRBV2 with TRBJ1-1; D not certain. The CDR3 contains 11 residues. Germline V lookup: CDR1 SNHLY, CDR2 FYNNEI. V was cut by 10 bases and J by 0 bases, with 6 bases left in between. The CDR3: CAIHMNTEAFF. Written as DNA, the CDR3 is TGTGCCATCCACATGAACACTGAAGCTTTCTTT.

The chain combines TRBV2 with TRBJ2-2; maybe TRBD2 (6 bases). The CDR3 loop spans 13 amino acids. Germline lookup yields CDR1 SNHLY and CDR2 FYNNEI. Deletions cut 5 bases from V and 8 bases from J, with 12 bases between. The CDR3: CASSSGGAGELFF. For the CDR3, the DNA is TGTGCCAGCAGTTCCGGAGGGGCGGGGGAGCTGTTTTTT. Based on the CDR3 plus reference TRBV2 and TRBJ2-2, the full variable domain is EPEVTQTPSHQVTQMGQEVILRCVPISNHLYFYWYRQILGQKVEFLVSFYNNEISEKSEIFDDQFSVERPDGSNFTLKIRSTKLEDSAMYFCASSSGGAGELFFGEGSRLTVL.

CDR3 sequence: CASSLEGTGDGYTF. For the CDR3, the DNA is TGTGCCAGCTCACTTGAGGGGACAGGGGATGGCTACACCTTC. This rearrangement joins TRBV18 to TRBJ1-2; 10 bases fit TRBD1. V shed 4 bases, J shed 6 bases, and the junction held 5 bases outside the gene matches. The germline V gene encodes CDR1 KGHSH and CDR2 LQKENI. This CDR3 is 14 amino acids long.

This clone was observed a single time. The rearrangement joins TRBV5-1 to TRBJ1-1, with D uncertain. The CDR3 totals 14 residues. V was shortened by 0 bases and J by 1 base, with 7 bases between the two germline ends. CDR1 and CDR2 (germline): SGHRS, YFSETQ. The CDR3 reads CASSLESGNTEAFF. DNA of the CDR3: TGCGCCAGCAGCTTGGAGTCGGGGAACACTGAAGCTTTCTTT.

This clone has just one count. V and J are TRBV2 and TRBJ1-5; 11 bases fit TRBD1. Per the germline V gene, CDR1 is SNHLY and CDR2 is FYNNEI. The CDR3 sequence is 15 residues long. V trimming: 8 bases; J trimming: 5 bases; junction bases outside the gene matches: 8. CDR3 coding DNA: TGTGCCAGCGAGTTGGGACAGGGGGAAGATCAGCCCCAGCATTTT. Its translation: CASELGQGEDQPQHF. Full variable domain (missing parts from reference TRBV2 and TRBJ1-5): EPEVTQTPSHQVTQMGQEVILRCVPISNHLYFYWYRQILGQKVEFLVSFYNNEISEKSEIFDDQFSVERPDGSNFTLKIRSTKLEDSAMYFCASELGQGEDQPQHFGDGTRLSIL.

This clone has ten or more counts. This chain joins TRBV28 and TRBJ1-5; no firm D call. V lost 3 bases, J lost 1 base, and 16 bases lay in between. CDR1 is MDHEN, CDR2 SYDVKM, per germline. The CDR3 contains 17 residues. The CDR3 here is CASSFLRRRLSNQPQHF. The CDR3, as DNA: TGTGCCAGCAGTTTCCTTCGAAGGAGGTTGAGCAATCAGCCCCAGCATTTT.

The chain couples TRBV27 to TRBJ2-1; 13 bases fit TRBD2. CDR3 length equals 16 residues. The germline CDR1 and CDR2 sequences are MNHEY and SMNVEV (reference sequence). Trimming at V came to 3 bases and at J to 5 bases, leaving 4 bases not matched to a gene. The CDR3 reads CASSFLTSGRHNEQFF. Written as DNA, the CDR3 is TGTGCCAGCAGTTTCTTGACTAGCGGGAGGCACAATGAGCAGTTCTTC.

J is TRBJ1-1 and V is TRBV3-1 (or the pseudogene TRBV3-2), with 9 bases fitting TRBD1. The CDR3 totals 14 residues. Germline CDR1 LGHDT, CDR2 YNNKEL (reference sequence). Losses at the gene ends were 4 bases for V and 6 bases for J; bases not matched to a gene: 6. CDR3 protein: CASSPTGGEAEAFF. In DNA, the CDR3 is TGTGCCAGCAGCCCAACAGGGGGCGAGGCTGAAGCTTTCTTT.

This clone has just one count. The CDR3: CASSLAEGAGELFF. DNA for the CDR3: TGCGCCAGCAGCTTGGCCGAGGGGGCCGGGGAGCTGTTTTTT. This chain uses TRBV5-1 with TRBJ2-2; the D gene is possibly TRBD1 (6 bases). The CDR3 loop spans 14 amino acids. Germline lookup yields CDR1 SGHRS and CDR2 YFSETQ. V lost 0 bases and J 6 bases, leaving 9 bases between the germline ends.

This rearrangement joins TRBV5-4 to TRBJ2-5; TRBD1 matches at 10 bases. After removal of 6 bases from V and 2 bases from J, the junction contained 4 bases not matched to a gene. Germline CDR1 is SGHNT and CDR2 is YYREEE (reference sequence). The CDR3 covers 14 residues. This CDR3 is CASNLDRGQETQYF. The CDR3 nucleotides read TGTGCCAGCAACCTGGACAGGGGGCAAGAGACCCAGTACTTC.